This TCR beta chain was captured by sequencing in a study of T-cell memory formation after mild COVID-19. In the study overall: Across donors, TCR clusters were largely donor specific. Study observations and caveats: CD4/CD8 balance held among clones contracting day 15 to 85, and later expanders leaned CD4+.

Note on this clonotype: The target antigen is unknown.

Germline loops: CDR1 LGHDT, CDR2 YNNKEL (reference sequence). With 0 bases clipped from V and 3 bases from J, the junction kept 10 bases outside the gene matches. The CDR3 consists of 17 residues. 5'RACE with constant-segment primers built TCRalpha and TCRbeta cDNA libraries with UMIs. TCRdb re-derived calls from the 5' RACE reads in MiXCR, one entry per CDR3 protein. The sample carries 55,000 to 80,000 distinct CDR3 sequences, about a tenth recorded once. Input material: PBMCs or a T cell subset sorted from them (not recorded which). The chain combines TRBV3-1 with TRBJ1-1; 7 bases line up with TRBD1. This receptor was obtained from a man in his late teens or twenties who had mild COVID-19 (a few samples of this study predate the infection). Cell type and time point are not known. CDR3: CASSQDRHRTGDTEAFF. In DNA, the CDR3 is TGTGCCAGCAGCCAAGATCGCCACCGGACAGGCGACACTGAAGCTTTCTTT.